This T cell receptor beta chain derives from a study of shared clonotypes between healthy human individuals. Notes on the study in general: Naive CD4 clonotypes overlapped across a handful of donors at roughly 5%.

A CD45RA+ naive subset and a CD45RA-negative memory subset were split from CD4+ cells. A word on this clone: The antigen remains undetermined.

Profiled with immunoSEQ multiplex PCR; TCRdb holds only in-frame clones, not every one. The data contain approximately 2,300,000 clones, around 92% of them singletons. The V gene lost 5 bases and the J gene lost 5 bases, with 9 bases spanning the gap. The V gene's germline CDR1 is SEHNR and CDR2 FQNEAQ (reference sequence). This CDR3 comprises 12 residues. This chain uses TRBV7-9 with TRBJ2-5, with unresolved D. Sequenced input: naive CD4+ T cells from PBMCs. Subset defined: CD45RA+ positively selected. The clonotype was recovered from a young man in good health. Some clones in this sample may be carry-over from other donors' samples. DNA of the CDR3: TGTGCCAGCAGCCCTCGTATGGAGACCCAGTACTTC. Its protein is CASSPRMETQYF.